Below are 23 T cell receptor beta chains sequenced from a single sample in a study of T cell responses to AZD1222 COVID-19 vaccine. Generated by immunoSEQ multiplex PCR, the TCRdb table keeps only in-frame clones and is missing some. The data show 120,000 or so clones, around 91% seen once. Specimen: peripheral blood, collected on day 0 of AZD1222 vaccination. The receptors were sampled from an adult in good health.

The V call is TRBV5-1, the J call TRBJ1-2; 10 positions agree with TRBD1. There are 14 residues in the CDR3. CDR1 is SGHRS, CDR2 YFSETQ, per germline. Trimming removed 4 bases from V and 8 bases from J; junction bases left unmatched: 8. Here the CDR3 DNA reads TGCGCCAGCAGCAACGGACAGGGGGACGGCGGCTACACCTTC. Its translation: CASSNGQGDGGYTF.

The chain combines TRBV28 with TRBJ1-2; D ambiguous. The germline CDR1 and CDR2 sequences are MDHEN and SYDVKM. Trimming cost V 6 bases and J 0 bases, with 5 bases left between them. This CDR3 contains 12 residues. CDR3 DNA: TGTGCCAGCAGGGAGGCTAACTATGGCTACACCTTC. Protein sequence: CASREANYGYTF.

This chain connects TRBV5-1 to TRBJ2-2, with 7 bases lining up with TRBD1. CDR1 SGHRS and CDR2 YFSETQ come from the germline V gene. The CDR3 totals 14 residues. V dropped 5 bases and J dropped 4; count of bases not matched to a gene: 5. The CDR3 region is CASRPTGFTGELFF. Written as DNA, the CDR3 is TGCGCCAGCAGACCGACAGGGTTCACCGGGGAGCTGTTTTTT.

The chain couples TRBV15 to TRBJ1-2; 7 bases line up with TRBD1. The junction had 7 bases not matched to a gene; V was cut back by 0 bases and J by 0 bases. The germline V gene encodes CDR1 LNHNV and CDR2 YYDKDF (reference sequence). This CDR3 has 17 amino acids. The CDR3 region is CATSRDRQGPANYGYTF. The CDR3 DNA reads TGTGCCACCAGCAGAGATCGACAGGGACCAGCTAACTATGGCTACACCTTC. Combining the CDR3 with reference TRBV15 and TRBJ1-2 gives the whole variable domain DAMVIQNPRYQVTQFGKPVTLSCSQTLNHNVMYWYQQKSSQAPKLLFHYYDKDFNNEADTPDNFQSRRPNTSFCFLDIRSPGLGDTAMYLCATSRDRQGPANYGYTFGSGTRLTVV.

This sequence joins TRBV6-6 and TRBJ1-2; D unresolved. Trimming took 2 bases from V and 6 from J, leaving 7 bases between them. CDR3 length: 12 residues. Germline CDR1 and CDR2: MNHNY and SVGAGI (reference sequence). DNA for the CDR3: TGTGCCAGCAGTTACCGGGAAAATGGCTACACCTTC. This translates into CASSYRENGYTF.

This clone was seen a single time. The J gene is TRBJ1-5, the V gene TRBV4-1, with D possibly matching TRBD1 (5 bases). CDR1 is MGHRA and CDR2 is YSYEKL in the germline V gene. The CDR3 consists of 13 residues. The ends were cut back, 3 bases at V and 7 bases at J, with 10 bases in the middle. CDR3 sequence reads: CASSQQRGQPQHF. CDR3 nucleotide sequence: TGCGCCAGCAGCCAGCAGCGGGGGCAGCCCCAGCATTTT.

The rearrangement links TRBV6-5 to TRBJ2-5, with a weak D call TRBD2 (6 bases). This CDR3 contains 13 residues. From germline, CDR1 is MNHEY and CDR2 SVGAGI. The ends were cut back, 6 bases at V and 9 bases at J, with 17 bases in the middle. Here the CDR3 DNA reads TGTGCCAGCAGACGGGACTCCTGGAGGCCCCAGTACTTC. Protein: CASRRDSWRPQYF.

The chain combines TRBV2 with TRBJ1-2, with D unclear. The CDR3 has 14 residues. Per the germline V gene, CDR1 is SNHLY and CDR2 is FYNNEI. V lost 2 bases and J lost 2, with 9 bases in between. This CDR3 is CASSELAANYGYTF. DNA for the CDR3: TGTGCCAGCAGTGAACTCGCAGCAAACTATGGCTACACCTTC.

The CDR3 region has the DNA TGCAGTGCTAGAGAAAACTATGGCTACACCTTC. Its translation is CSARENYGYTF. The chain is built from TRBV20-1 and TRBJ1-2; no clear D. The CDR3 has 11 amino acids. CDR1 and CDR2 from the germline V gene are DFQATT and SNEGSKA (reference sequence). The V end lost 0 bases, the J end lost 2 bases, and 1 base lay between the germline ends.

The chain's CDR3 is CASSHPGGRANTEAFF. The CDR3, as DNA: TGCGCCAGCAGCCATCCAGGGGGCAGGGCGAACACTGAAGCTTTCTTT. The V call is TRBV4-1, the J call TRBJ1-1; 8 nucleotides match TRBD1. CDR3 length equals 16 residues. Per germline, CDR1 MGHRA and CDR2 YSYEKL. Trimming cost V 3 bases and J 1 base; bases outside gene matches: 7.

The chain employs TRBV30 and TRBJ1-6; the match to TRBD1 covers 9 bases. The length of the CDR3 is 14 residues. The germline CDR1 and CDR2 sequences are GTSNPN and SVGIG (reference sequence). With V trimmed by 4 bases and J by 7 bases, 5 bases remained unmatched. The DNA of the CDR3 is TGTGCCTGGACGGACAGGGGCGAGAATTCACCCCTCCACTTT. This gives the protein CAWTDRGENSPLHF.

This rearrangement joins TRBV3-1 (or the pseudogene TRBV3-2) to TRBJ1-2, with no clear D. Trimming removed 0 bases at V and 12 bases at J, with 14 bases between. Germline CDR1 and CDR2: LGHDT and YNNKEL (reference sequence). This CDR3 is built from 13 residues. CDR3 residues: CASSQDLAAGHTF. Written as DNA, the CDR3 is TGTGCCAGCAGCCAAGATCTGGCAGCCGGCCACACCTTC.

This chain connects TRBV5-1 to TRBJ1-1; D unclear. CDR3 size: 15 residues. CDR1 is SGHRS and CDR2 is YFSETQ in the germline V gene. V was clipped by 5 bases and J by 2 bases, with 16 bases between them. In DNA form, the CDR3 reads TGCGCCAGCAGTCGCAAGGGTGGAGTAAACACTGAAGCTTTCTTT. Translating it yields CASSRKGGVNTEAFF.

The chain carries TRBV2 and TRBJ2-4; 9 nucleotides line up with TRBD1. Looked up from germline, CDR1 is SNHLY and CDR2 is FYNNEI. The CDR3 spans 14 residues. V was clipped by 4 bases and J by 7 bases; unmatched bases: 5. In DNA, the CDR3 is TGTGCCAGCAGTGCCCGGGACAGGGACAACATTCAGTACTTC. Residues: CASSARDRDNIQYF.

The V gene is TRBV12-5, the J gene TRBJ1-6; D is possibly TRBD1 (5 bases). The germline CDR1 and CDR2 sequences are LGHNT and FRNRAP. V lost 11 bases and J 11 bases, leaving 16 bases between the germline ends. The CDR3 spans 12 residues. CDR3 nucleotides: TGTGCTTGCGGGGGAATTGAGGCACCCCTCCACTTT. As protein: CACGGIEAPLHF.

CDR3 in DNA: TGTGCCAGCAGTCTGTCGACAGGGATCGGCTACACCTTC. Protein sequence: CASSLSTGIGYTF. This chain uses TRBV12-3 or TRBV12-4 with TRBJ1-2; 7 positions agree with TRBD1. With V trimmed by 5 bases and J by 8 bases, 8 bases remained unmatched. This CDR3 has 13 residues.

V usage is TRBV3-1 (or the pseudogene TRBV3-2) and J usage is TRBJ2-3; 7 bases map to TRBD1. With V trimmed by 3 bases and J by 4 bases, 7 bases remained unmatched. From germline, CDR1 is LGHDT and CDR2 YNNKEL (reference sequence). The CDR3 sequence is 15 residues long. The CDR3 coding sequence is TGTGCCAGCAGCCACCTACAGGGGTGGGCAGATACGCAGTATTTT. Translation gives CASSHLQGWADTQYF.

V is TRBV12-3 or TRBV12-4 and J is TRBJ2-2; D is uncertain. V dropped 6 bases and J dropped 6 bases, with 5 bases sitting between them. The CDR3 has 11 residues. In nucleotides, the CDR3 is TGTGCCAGCAGCCTCCCCGGGGAGCTGTTTTTT. It translates to CASSLPGELFF.

CDR3: CASSRSRLAGGAGELFF. The CDR3, as DNA: TGTGCCAGCAGCCGATCGAGGCTAGCGGGGGGCGCCGGGGAGCTGTTTTTT. V is TRBV7-3 and J is TRBJ2-2; 11 bases match TRBD2. The CDR3 extends over 17 amino acids. The germline CDR1 and CDR2 sequences are SGHTA and FQGTGA. The trim removed 5 bases at V and 6 bases at J, leaving 11 bases unmatched.

A single count supports this clone. The chain carries TRBV7-9 and TRBJ1-1; no clear D. V gave up 1 base and J gave up 3 bases, with 3 bases separating them. The CDR3 length is 12 residues. Germline V gene lookup returns CDR1 SEHNR and CDR2 FQNEAQ (reference sequence). CDR3 sequence: CASSLEDTEAFF. The CDR3 DNA is TGTGCCAGCAGCTTAGAGGACACTGAAGCTTTCTTT.

The genes are TRBV6-2 or TRBV6-3 and TRBJ1-2; D is perhaps TRBD1 (6 bases). Trimming left V 4 bases short and J 6 bases short, with 12 bases between. Looked up from germline, CDR1 is MNHEY and CDR2 is SVGEGT. The CDR3 totals 13 residues. CDR3 DNA sequence: TGTGCCAGCAGTTCCGGACAGAAACATGGCTACACCTTC. Protein: CASSSGQKHGYTF.

This rearrangement joins TRBV19 to TRBJ1-2, with D perhaps TRBD1 (5 bases). CDR3 length equals 14 residues. V gave up 4 bases and J gave up 7 bases, with 16 bases separating them. CDR1 is LNHDA and CDR2 is SQIVND in the germline V gene (reference sequence). The chain's CDR3 is CASSRGPWESGYTF. The CDR3 coding sequence is TGTGCCAGTAGTAGGGGACCATGGGAGAGTGGCTACACCTTC. The full variable domain, with the rest looked up from reference TRBV19 and TRBJ1-2, is DGGITQSPKYLFRKEGQNVTLSCEQNLNHDAMYWYRQDPGQGLRLIYYSQIVNDFQKGDIAEGYSVSREKKESFPLTVTSAQKNPTAFYLCASSRGPWESGYTFGSGTRLTVV.

J is TRBJ2-6 and V is TRBV4-1; D remains unclear. CDR3 length: 15 amino acids. V was shortened by 0 bases and J by 0 bases, with 3 bases between the two germline ends. The germline CDR1 and CDR2 sequences are MGHRA and YSYEKL. CDR3 loop: CASSQEGSGANVLTF. The CDR3 bases are TGCGCCAGCAGCCAAGAAGGCTCTGGGGCCAACGTCCTGACTTTC.